The present T cell receptor (beta chain) was sequenced within a study of beta chain features in type 1 diabetes listed by TCRdb under 2018. Some background on the complete study: Mean age, gender distribution, total cell number and subset yield were not different between patients and healthy donors. Naive and central memory subsets were obtained from all 30 or so donors, but regulatory and stem cell-like memory subsets were isolated from only 8 patients and 8 healthy donors. Across all samples, fewer than 110,000,000 sorted cells were examined, and cell number per subset correlated strongly with RNA yield. The study compared the TCRB repertoires of sorted circulating CD4+ T cell subsets in recently diagnosed type 1 diabetes patients with those in matched healthy donors. The study at large found these results: Only small numbers of individuals were included in the HLA sub-analyses, which left unresolved whether HLA type had any influence on TCRB rearrangement. A moderate but significant shortening of TCRB CDR3 length was observed in type 1 diabetes patients in all four CD4+ subsets. Naive, central memory and regulatory TCRB repertoires appeared more similar among patients than among healthy donors. Fewer insertions and more nucleotide deletions at VDJ recombination sites were observed in patients with type 1 diabetes, implying thymic rearrangement abnormalities. Shorter templates might have been favored by PCR, but patient and control samples were amplified and corrected together, so both groups would have been affected equally by any skew. Because cDNA was sequenced instead of genomic DNA, highly expressing activated cells could be over-represented, though the groups showed no difference in activation or CD3 levels.

CDR1 and CDR2, looked up from the germline V gene, are KGHSH and LQKENI. Taken from cysteine to phenylalanine, the CDR3 has 12 residues. CDR3 DNA is the only sequence kept; it has 36 bases, read in frame from the first base. Trimming removed 5 bases from V and 5 bases from J; the gene matches leave 2 bases unexplained. As concerns this clone: Its antigen remains undetermined. Base quality data are lacking; no much larger clone is found one base away.

The entire amount of isolated RNA was reverse transcribed using the High Capacity cDNA Reverse Transcription Kit, so the sequenced TCRB transcripts were expressed ones. Deep immunoSEQ sequencing was applied to naive, central memory and regulatory T cell samples, giving an average of around 3.4 million total reads per sample. After sorted cells were lysed in RLT buffer, RNA was extracted with DNase-treated RNeasy Micro or Mini kits, with the choice depending on cell number. To prevent cross-contamination, every cell subset was processed on its own, while patient and healthy donor samples were processed together. The immunoSEQ multiplex PCR was used to amplify TCRB sequences from cDNA, yielding 87-bp fragments that span the CDR3 region. Sequencing of the amplicons was performed on the Illumina HiSeq platform. Per the authors' processing: PCR bias was computationally corrected using synthetic template baselines, reads within Hamming distance 2 were collapsed, and singletons that could not be merged were discarded. Reads were aligned against IMGT so that V, D and J genes, CDR3 length and insertions or deletions at six rearrangement sites could be assigned. Clonotype counts were normalized to sorted cell number within each subset before computing true diversity and Gini coefficients with the tcR R package. The overlap coefficient, calculated on TCRB nucleotide sequences, was used to measure repertoire sharing. Out-of-frame TCRB sequences from naive cells were analyzed to stand in for the pre-selection repertoire. TCRdb limited this immuneACCESS table to in-frame rearrangements with V and J called. A share of clones is missing; checked studies link under half to unresolved V genes, and the rest is unexplained. Clone size and the V and J calls come from that table; the DNA yielded D and trimming. In this sample the table shows 350,000 to 450,000 clones, approximately 12% of which occur a single time. Around 0.0099% of the sample rests with the top ten.

Each donor gave one peripheral blood draw, averaging approximately 110 mL, which was collected into heparinised tubes. A BD FACSAria II was used to sort naive, central memory, regulatory and stem cell-like memory CD4+ T cells with a panel that included CD45RO, CCR7, CD25, CD127, CD95 and CD27. Every sorted population had a purity above 95%. PBMCs were isolated right away by Lymphoprep density gradient centrifugation and were stained directly, without culture. So that batch effects would be minimized, each experiment stained and sorted samples in pairs, pairing one healthy donor with one patient. The sequenced sample consisted of naive CD4+ T cells from blood. Sample cell subset or site, as interpreted from the label and publication: true naive CD4+ T cells. This receptor chain uses TRBV18 and TRBJ2-7, and 8 junction bases match TRBD2. The sequence was collected from a woman aged 18-29 years with type 1 diabetes. DNA sequence: TGTGCCAGCTCAACTAGCGGAAACGAGCAGTACTTC. It encodes CASSTSGNEQYF.